Each of the 32 T cell receptor beta chains below was sequenced from the same sample in a study of OX40 agonist ivuxolimab in advanced cancers. Libraries were constructed by the immunoSEQ multiplex PCR assay. Sourced from immuneACCESS, this table was stored by TCRdb with only in-frame sequences that have V and J called. A share of the clones is absent; for the studies checked, an unresolved V gene accounts for under half, and the remainder has no known explanation. In this sample the table shows about 70,000 clones, approximately 80% of which occur a single time. In total, the top ten clones hold less than 7.5% of the sample. Sequenced here: CD4+ or CD8+ T cells sorted from blood, sampled in a trial of the OX40 agonist ivuxolimab. The source of these receptors is an adult with an advanced solid tumor such as melanoma, head and neck, liver or kidney cancer.

The V call is TRBV7-2, the J call TRBJ1-2, with D perhaps matching TRBD1 (5 bases). Trimming took off 5 bases at V and 2 bases at J, with 9 bases between the two ends. Germline assignment: CDR1 SGHTA and CDR2 FQGNSA. This CDR3 is 13 amino acids long. The DNA for the CDR3 is TGTGCCAGCAGCACTAGACAGAACTATGGCTACACCTTC. This codes for CASSTRQNYGYTF.

The V gene is TRBV7-2, the J gene TRBJ1-6, with 8 bases lining up with TRBD1. CDR3 size: 14 residues. After removal of 5 bases from V and 10 bases from J, the junction contained 7 bases not matched to a gene. The germline V gene encodes CDR1 SGHTA and CDR2 FQGNSA. In DNA form, the CDR3 reads TGTGCCAGCAGCACTGGACAGGGAGGATCACCCCTCCACTTT. Its protein product is CASSTGQGGSPLHF.

This chain uses TRBV5-1 with TRBJ2-7, with D perhaps TRBD1 (6 bases). The CDR3 covers 14 residues. Looked up from germline, CDR1 is SGHRS and CDR2 is YFSETQ. Trimming stripped 2 bases from V and 1 base from J, with 10 bases between. The CDR3 loop is CASSLLTGSYEQYF. For the CDR3, the DNA is TGCGCCAGCAGCTTATTGACAGGATCCTACGAGCAGTACTTC.

The V and J genes are TRBV5-6 and TRBJ1-2; D gene unclear. The germline V gene encodes CDR1 SGHDT and CDR2 YYEEEE. The CDR3 totals 11 residues. With 4 bases removed from V and 9 bases from J, the gap between germline ends came to 10 bases. CDR3 region: CASSTEVSYTF. CDR3 nucleotide sequence: TGTGCCAGCAGCACGGAGGTGAGCTACACCTTC.

The chain links TRBV6-6 to TRBJ2-7, with D hard to call. The CDR3 covers 14 residues. Germline lookup yields CDR1 MNHNY and CDR2 SVGAGI (reference sequence). V gave up 4 bases and J gave up 5 bases, with 15 bases separating them. This chain's CDR3 is CASSLSSILDEQYV. The DNA of the CDR3 is TGTGCCAGCAGTTTGTCCAGCATCCTAGACGAGCAGTACGTC.

The chain couples TRBV13 to TRBJ2-5, with unresolved D. The CDR3 totals 11 residues. Germline V gene sequence: CDR1 PRHDT, CDR2 FYEKMQ (reference sequence). Trimming took 5 bases from V and 5 from J, leaving 6 bases between them. The CDR3 region has the DNA TGTGCCAGCAGCCTTGAGGAGACCCAGTACTTC. Its translation: CASSLEETQYF.

This clone was detected only once. This chain connects TRBV7-9 to TRBJ2-5; D may be TRBD1 (5 bases). The germline V and J ends were trimmed by 2 bases and 4 bases, with 20 bases remaining between them. CDR3 length equals 17 residues. Germline CDR1 and CDR2: SEHNR and FQNEAQ (reference sequence). Here the CDR3 reads CASSLSLWQGLGETQYF. In DNA, the CDR3 is TGTGCCAGCAGCTTAAGTTTGTGGCAGGGTTTGGGAGAGACCCAGTACTTC.

This clone was observed many times. The J gene is TRBJ1-4, the V gene TRBV27, with D possibly matching TRBD1 (6 bases). V was trimmed by 6 bases and J by 0 bases, leaving 14 bases between them. Germline CDR1 MNHEY, CDR2 SMNVEV (reference sequence). This CDR3 region has 16 residues. The DNA for the CDR3 is TGTGCCAGCAGGGGAACAGGGAGTGCAACTAATGAAAAACTGTTTTTT. Its translation: CASRGTGSATNEKLFF.

The chain employs TRBV7-2 and TRBJ1-6; D gene uncertain. The CDR3 runs 16 residues. V was pared by 8 bases and J by 4 bases, with 18 bases between. Germline assignment: CDR1 SGHTA and CDR2 FQGNSA. Here the CDR3 DNA reads TGTGCCAGCCGATCGGGGAGGTTTCCATATAATTCACCCCTCCACTTT. Translated, it gives CASRSGRFPYNSPLHF.

This clone was seen only once. In DNA form, the CDR3 reads TGTGCCAGCACGAGCGGGGGGGTGCGGGATACGCAGTATTTT. Encoded protein: CASTSGGVRDTQYF. The chain combines TRBV6-1 with TRBJ2-3, with TRBD2 identical over 10 bases. Germline CDR1 MNHNS, CDR2 SASEGT. The V and J ends lost 7 bases and 6 bases, in that order; junction bases with no gene match: 7. The length of the CDR3 is 14 residues.

This clone was detected once. J is TRBJ1-5 and V is TRBV28; TRBD1 agrees at 7 bases. Looked up from germline, CDR1 is MDHEN and CDR2 is SYDVKM. CDR3 size: 14 residues. The trim removed 6 bases at V and 2 bases at J, leaving 4 bases unmatched. The CDR3 DNA reads as TGTGCCAGCAGCTACGGGACAGGCAATCAGCCCCAGCATTTT. Protein sequence: CASSYGTGNQPQHF.

This sequence joins TRBV2 and TRBJ1-1; D ambiguous. There are 15 residues in the CDR3. Trimming pared 5 bases from V and 1 base from J, leaving 14 bases between. Germline V gene sequence: CDR1 SNHLY, CDR2 FYNNEI. The CDR3: CASSFSGVRNTEAFF. The DNA of the CDR3 is TGTGCCAGCAGTTTTAGTGGGGTAAGGAACACTGAAGCTTTCTTT.

This clone occurred a few times. The chain carries TRBV6-1 and TRBJ1-5; 8 bases match TRBD1. Germline values: CDR1 MNHNS, CDR2 SASEGT. This CDR3 has 13 residues. With 3 bases clipped from V and 5 bases from J, the junction kept 0 bases outside the gene matches. The CDR3 sequence: CASSETGDQPQHF. The CDR3 DNA follows: TGTGCCAGCAGTGAGACAGGGGATCAGCCCCAGCATTTT.

This clone was counted only a few times. V is TRBV6-5 and J is TRBJ2-7; 7 bases line up with TRBD1. Per germline, CDR1 MNHEY and CDR2 SVGAGI. This CDR3 contains 13 residues. Trimming at V came to 8 bases and at J to 3 bases, leaving 7 bases not matched to a gene. The CDR3 nucleotides are TGTGCCAGCCAGACAGGGCCTCTCTACGAGCAGTACTTC. Translated, it gives CASQTGPLYEQYF.

The chain carries TRBV23-1 and TRBJ2-4; D may be TRBD1 or TRBD2 (6 bases each). TRBV23-1 is reported as an ORF; its role is uncertain. The CDR3 extends over 16 amino acids. V was trimmed by 0 bases and J by 0 bases, leaving 9 bases between them. The CDR3 sequence is CASSQSRGVAKNIQYF. DNA of the CDR3: TGCGCCAGCAGTCAATCAAGGGGGGTAGCCAAAAACATTCAGTACTTC.

V usage is TRBV7-9 and J usage is TRBJ1-2; D remains ambiguous. The CDR3 has 13 amino acids. Trimming removed 3 bases from V and 8 bases from J, with 13 bases in between. Germline values: CDR1 SEHNR, CDR2 FQNEAQ (reference sequence). The CDR3 DNA reads TGTGCCAGCAGCTTGTCGTCCCAATTCGGCTACACCTTC. It translates to CASSLSSQFGYTF.

V and J are TRBV5-8 and TRBJ1-1; D call uncertain. Looked up from germline, CDR1 is SGHTS and CDR2 is YDEGEE. There are 15 residues in the CDR3. With 0 bases removed from V and 3 bases from J, the gap between germline ends came to 12 bases. CDR3 loop: CASSLDGQRDTEAFF. The CDR3 bases are TGTGCCAGCAGCTTGGACGGTCAACGGGACACTGAAGCTTTCTTT.

The V and J genes are TRBV5-1 and TRBJ2-5; no firm D call. The J call is uncertain, as TRBJ2-7 better fits the DNA end. The CDR3 is 14 residues long. Germline V gives CDR1 SGHRS, CDR2 YFSETQ. CDR3 residues: CASSLAGSSYEQYF. The CDR3, as DNA: TGCGCCAGCAGCTTGGCCGGAAGCTCCTACGAGCAGTACTTC.

The table lists this clone with a few counts. The chain carries TRBV5-6 and TRBJ1-1, with D maybe TRBD1 (6 bases). From germline, CDR1 is SGHDT and CDR2 YYEEEE. The V end was cut by 0 bases, the J end by 1 base, with 10 bases between. CDR3 size: 15 residues. The CDR3 reads CASSLGGHKNTEAFF. The CDR3 DNA reads TGTGCCAGCAGCTTGGGGGGACACAAGAACACTGAAGCTTTCTTT.

The CDR3 DNA reads as TGTGCCAGCAGTTCCCTAGCGGGATGGGGCACAGATACGCAGTATTTT. This encodes CASSSLAGWGTDTQYF. The chain carries TRBV28 and TRBJ2-3; 9 bases are shared with TRBD2. J was trimmed by 1 base and V by 4 bases; bases with no gene match: 6. The CDR3 runs to 16 residues. The germline V gene encodes CDR1 MDHEN and CDR2 SYDVKM.

This clone is medium-sized in the sample. J is TRBJ2-7 and V is TRBV2, with D perhaps matching TRBD1 (6 bases). Trimming left V 7 bases short and J 0 bases short, with 7 bases between. The germline gives CDR1 SNHLY, CDR2 FYNNEI. The CDR3 totals 12 residues. CDR3 sequence (DNA): TGTGCCAGCAAGGACAGCTCCTACGAGCAGTACTTC. Amino acids: CASKDSSYEQYF. The variable domain in full, with the rest retrieved from reference TRBV2 and TRBJ2-7, is EPEVTQTPSHQVTQMGQEVILRCVPISNHLYFYWYRQILGQKVEFLVSFYNNEISEKSEIFDDQFSVERPDGSNFTLKIRSTKLEDSAMYFCASKDSSYEQYFGPGTRLTVT.

This chain uses TRBV18 with TRBJ2-5; D not resolved. CDR3 length equals 15 residues. Trimming removed 6 bases at V and 0 bases at J, with 14 bases between. The germline gives CDR1 KGHSH, CDR2 LQKENI. The chain's CDR3 is CASSPESGYQETQYF. DNA of the CDR3: TGTGCCAGCTCCCCCGAATCGGGCTACCAAGAGACCCAGTACTTC.

The rearrangement links TRBV12-5 to TRBJ2-2, with 8 bases that match TRBD1. With 2 bases clipped from V and 3 bases from J, the junction kept 14 bases outside the gene matches. The CDR3 contains 19 residues. Germline CDR1 and CDR2: LGHNT and FRNRAP. CDR3 region: CASGLPQVFGTGYTGELFF. The CDR3 bases are TGTGCTAGTGGTTTGCCCCAGGTTTTCGGGACAGGATACACCGGGGAGCTGTTTTTT.

Here the CDR3 DNA reads TGTGCCAGCAGCTTGAATTCCTGGAATTCACCCCTCCACTTT. Its translation: CASSLNSWNSPLHF. The rearrangement uses TRBV7-2 and TRBJ1-6, with D hard to call. V was clipped by 3 bases and J by 7 bases, with 10 bases between them. The CDR3 contains 14 residues. The germline CDR1 and CDR2 sequences are SGHTA and FQGNSA.

This chain connects TRBV9 to TRBJ2-5; 7 bases line up with TRBD1. This CDR3 region has 17 residues. The trim removed 0 bases at V and 5 bases at J, leaving 13 bases unmatched. CDR1 is SGDLS and CDR2 is YYNGEE in the germline V gene. The CDR3 DNA is TGTGCCAGCAGCGTAGCGAGAGGTGGTAGGGGGCCGGAGACCCAGTACTTC. Its protein product is CASSVARGGRGPETQYF.

The V gene is TRBV5-4, the J gene TRBJ1-1, with TRBD1 identical over 8 bases. The CDR3 loop spans 13 amino acids. The V segment lost 4 bases and the J segment 4 bases; nucleotides outside the gene matches: 3. Germline CDR1 reads SGHNT; CDR2 reads YYREEE (reference sequence). As DNA, the CDR3 is TGTGCCAGCAGCCTAGGGACAGGCACTGAAGCTTTCTTT. Translated: CASSLGTGTEAFF. The full variable domain, rest sourced from reference TRBV5-4 and TRBJ1-1, is ETGVTQSPTHLIKTRGQQVTLRCSSQSGHNTVSWYQQALGQGPQFIFQYYREEENGRGNFPPRFSGLQFPNYSSELNVNALELDDSALYLCASSLGTGTEAFFGQGTRLTVV.

This clone was seen more than once but under ten times. The chain recombines TRBV15 with TRBJ2-7; D may be TRBD2 (5 bases). CDR3 length equals 13 residues. Per the germline V gene, CDR1 is LNHNV and CDR2 is YYDKDF (reference sequence). Trimming shortened V by 0 bases and J by 4 bases, and 7 bases separated the two germline ends. CDR3 residues: CATSRDTGYEQYF. The CDR3, as DNA: TGTGCCACCAGCAGAGATACGGGGTACGAGCAGTACTTC.

V and J are TRBV11-3 and TRBJ2-1, with TRBD2 as a possible D gene (6 bases). The CDR3 consists of 16 residues. The V and J ends lost 1 base and 0 bases respectively, with 10 bases between them. The V gene's germline CDR1 is SGHNT and CDR2 YENEEA. The DNA of the CDR3 is TGTGCCAGCAGCTTAGGGCGGGGCGCCTCCTACAATGAGCAGTTCTTC. Residues: CASSLGRGASYNEQFF.

The chain has TRBV28 and TRBJ2-3, with TRBD2 matching over 7 bases. From germline, CDR1 is MDHEN and CDR2 SYDVKM. The CDR3 covers 18 residues. J was trimmed by 2 bases and V by 6 bases; bases with no gene match: 17. The CDR3 DNA sequence: TGTGCCAGCAGGACTCCTAGCGGAGGTACATTCAACACAGATACGCAGTATTTT. Translated: CASRTPSGGTFNTDTQYF.

Remarks on this clone: One end of the junction fails to match germline, which may point to a read error. Other DNA sequences within the sample encode an identical CDR3. The chain links TRBV7-9 to TRBJ2-7; D call uncertain. Germline-derived CDR1 and CDR2 are SEHNR and FQNEAQ (reference sequence). The CDR3 spans 14 residues. The DNA for the CDR3 is TGTGCCAGCAGCCCAGACTTACAGTCCTACGAGCAATACTTC. This encodes CASSPDLQSYEQYF.

The rearrangement links TRBV29-1 to TRBJ2-1; a weak D match, TRBD1 (5 bases). The germline gives CDR1 SQVTM, CDR2 ANQGSEA. The CDR3 totals 14 residues. V was pared by 7 bases and J by 0 bases, with 13 bases between. The CDR3 DNA reads as TGCAGCGCGCTAGACAGCAGCTCCTACAATGAGCAGTTCTTC. It codes for CSALDSSSYNEQFF.

Details on this clone: A read error may produce the germline difference seen at one junction end. The V call is TRBV11-3, the J call TRBJ2-2; D ambiguous. The CDR3 consists of 13 residues. CDR1 is SGHNT, CDR2 YENEEA, per germline. CDR3 nucleotide sequence: TGTGCCAGCAGCTTAGTTTCCCAGGCCTTGGCCGTTTTT. It is translated as CASSLVSQALAVF.